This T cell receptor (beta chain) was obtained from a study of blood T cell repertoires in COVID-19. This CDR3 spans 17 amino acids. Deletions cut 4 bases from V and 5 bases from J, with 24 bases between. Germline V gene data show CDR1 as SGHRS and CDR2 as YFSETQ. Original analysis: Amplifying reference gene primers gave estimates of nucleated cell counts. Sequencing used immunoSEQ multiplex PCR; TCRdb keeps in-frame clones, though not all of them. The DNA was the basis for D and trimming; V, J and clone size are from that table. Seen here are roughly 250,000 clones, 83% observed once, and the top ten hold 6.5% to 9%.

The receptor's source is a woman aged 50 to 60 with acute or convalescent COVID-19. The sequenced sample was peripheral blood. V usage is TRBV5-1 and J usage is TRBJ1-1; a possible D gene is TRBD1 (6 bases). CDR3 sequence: CASSATWDTGPRTEAFF. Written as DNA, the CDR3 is TGCGCCAGCAGCGCCACCTGGGACACCGGTCCAAGGACTGAAGCTTTCTTT.